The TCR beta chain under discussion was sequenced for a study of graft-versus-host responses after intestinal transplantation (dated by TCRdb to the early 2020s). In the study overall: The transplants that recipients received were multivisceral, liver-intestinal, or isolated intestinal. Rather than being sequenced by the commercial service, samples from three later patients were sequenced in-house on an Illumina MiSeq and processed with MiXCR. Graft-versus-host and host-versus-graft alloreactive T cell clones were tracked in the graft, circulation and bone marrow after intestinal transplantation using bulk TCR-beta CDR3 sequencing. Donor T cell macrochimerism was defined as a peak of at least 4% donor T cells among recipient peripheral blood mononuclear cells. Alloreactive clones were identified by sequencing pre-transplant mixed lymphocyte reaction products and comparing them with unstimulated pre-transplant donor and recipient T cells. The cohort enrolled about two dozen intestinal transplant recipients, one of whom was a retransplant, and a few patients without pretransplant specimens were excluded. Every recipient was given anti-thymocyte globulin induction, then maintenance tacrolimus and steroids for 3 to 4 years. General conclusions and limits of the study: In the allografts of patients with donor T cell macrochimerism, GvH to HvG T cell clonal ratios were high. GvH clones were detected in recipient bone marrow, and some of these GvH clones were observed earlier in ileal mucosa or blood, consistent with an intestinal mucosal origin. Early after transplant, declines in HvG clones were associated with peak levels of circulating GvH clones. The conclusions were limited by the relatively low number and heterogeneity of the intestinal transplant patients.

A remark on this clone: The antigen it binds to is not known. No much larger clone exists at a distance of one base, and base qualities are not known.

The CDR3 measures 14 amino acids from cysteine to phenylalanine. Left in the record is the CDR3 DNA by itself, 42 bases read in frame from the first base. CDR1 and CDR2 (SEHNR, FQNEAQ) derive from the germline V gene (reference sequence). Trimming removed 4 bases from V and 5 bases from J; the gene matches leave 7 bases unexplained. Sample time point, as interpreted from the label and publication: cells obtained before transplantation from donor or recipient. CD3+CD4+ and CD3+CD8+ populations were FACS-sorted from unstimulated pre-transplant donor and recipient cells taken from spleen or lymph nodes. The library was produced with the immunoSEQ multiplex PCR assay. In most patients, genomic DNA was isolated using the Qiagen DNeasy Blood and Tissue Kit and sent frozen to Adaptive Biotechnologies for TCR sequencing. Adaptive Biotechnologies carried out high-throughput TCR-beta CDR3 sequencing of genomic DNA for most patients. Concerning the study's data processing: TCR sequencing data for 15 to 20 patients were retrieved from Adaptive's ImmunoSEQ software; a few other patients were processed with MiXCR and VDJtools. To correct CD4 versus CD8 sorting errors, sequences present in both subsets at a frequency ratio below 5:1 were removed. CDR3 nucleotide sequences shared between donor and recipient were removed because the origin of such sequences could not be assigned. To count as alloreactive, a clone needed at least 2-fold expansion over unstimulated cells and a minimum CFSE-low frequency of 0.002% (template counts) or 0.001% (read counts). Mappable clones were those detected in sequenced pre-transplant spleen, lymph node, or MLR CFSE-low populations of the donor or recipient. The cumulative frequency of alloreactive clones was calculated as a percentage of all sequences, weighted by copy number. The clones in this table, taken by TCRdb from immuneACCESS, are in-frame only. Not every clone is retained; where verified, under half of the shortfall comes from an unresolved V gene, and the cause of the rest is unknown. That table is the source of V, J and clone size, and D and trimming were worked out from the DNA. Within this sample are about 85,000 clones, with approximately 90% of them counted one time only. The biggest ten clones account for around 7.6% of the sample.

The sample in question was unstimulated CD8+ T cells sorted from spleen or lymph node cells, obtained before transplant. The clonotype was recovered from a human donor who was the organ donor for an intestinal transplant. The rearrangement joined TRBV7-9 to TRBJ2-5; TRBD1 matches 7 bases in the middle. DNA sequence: TGTGCCAGCAGCTACCAAGACAGGGACGAGACCCAGTACTTC. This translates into CASSYQDRDETQYF.